The 13 T cell receptor beta chains below all came from one sample that was sequenced in a study of graft-versus-host responses after intestinal transplantation. No cognate antigen is known for these TCRs. Clones were read by immunoSEQ multiplex PCR, and TCRdb kept only the in-frame ones, dropping some. The sample carries under 150,000 clones, 85% to 95% recorded once. The starting material was unstimulated CD4+ T cells sorted from spleen or lymph node cells, obtained before intestinal transplant. The receptor source for this set is a human donor who received an intestinal transplant.

The rearrangement joins TRBV30 to TRBJ2-6; D ambiguous. The CDR3 totals 17 residues. Per germline, CDR1 GTSNPN and CDR2 SVGIG (reference sequence). Trimming pared 6 bases from V and 2 bases from J, leaving 20 bases between. CDR3 protein: CACPRNPSRAGANVLTF. In nucleotides, the CDR3 is TGTGCCTGCCCCCGGAACCCTTCAAGGGCTGGGGCCAACGTCCTGACTTTC.

The V and J genes are TRBV18 and TRBJ2-5; D is undetermined. Per germline, CDR1 KGHSH and CDR2 LQKENI. The CDR3 has 15 amino acids. V lost 1 base and J lost 5, with 14 bases in between. For the CDR3, the DNA is TGTGCCAGCTCACCACGGCCCGAATGGTATGAGACCCAGTACTTC. This translates into CASSPRPEWYETQYF.

The chain has TRBV25-1 and TRBJ2-2; D is unresolved. The CDR3 runs to 13 residues. With 6 bases removed from V and 5 bases from J, the gap between germline ends came to 10 bases. Germline values: CDR1 MGHDK, CDR2 SYGVNS. For the CDR3, the DNA is TGTGCCAGCAGCTCAACCCCAACCGGGGAGCTGTTTTTT. It encodes CASSSTPTGELFF.

This chain links TRBV2 with TRBJ1-1, with TRBD1 as a possible D gene (6 bases). This CDR3 region has 13 residues. Trimming removed 6 bases at V and 4 bases at J, with 12 bases between. Germline V CDR1 and CDR2: SNHLY, FYNNEI. The CDR3 spells CASREGGSTEAFF. CDR3 sequence (DNA): TGTGCCAGCAGGGAGGGGGGGAGCACTGAAGCTTTCTTT.

A single count supports this clone. The V and J genes are TRBV27 and TRBJ2-2; D is uncertain. The CDR3 runs to 14 residues. Germline V gene lookup returns CDR1 MNHEY and CDR2 SMNVEV (reference sequence). Trimming removed 8 bases at V and 0 bases at J, with 10 bases between. CDR3 DNA sequence: TGTGCCAGCCGACATAGACCGAACACCGGGGAGCTGTTTTTT. Its protein product is CASRHRPNTGELFF.

J is TRBJ1-4 and V is TRBV29-1; no clear D gene. Trimming removed 4 bases at V and 0 bases at J, with 12 bases between. The CDR3 is made up of 15 amino acids. Germline loops: CDR1 SQVTM, CDR2 ANQGSEA. CDR3 nucleotide sequence: TGCAGCGTTGTGGTCCGAACAACAACTAATGAAAAACTGTTTTTT. The encoded protein is CSVVVRTTTNEKLFF. Complete variable domain (other parts from reference TRBV29-1 and TRBJ1-4): SAVISQKPSRDICQRGTSLTIQCQVDSQVTMMFWYRQQPGQSLTLIATANQGSEATYESGFVIDKFPISRPNLTFSTLTVSNMSPEDSSIYLCSVVVRTTTNEKLFFGSGTQLSVL.

This clone has just a few counts. The chain has TRBV19 and TRBJ1-3, with D possibly matching TRBD1 (5 bases). The germline V and J ends were trimmed by 6 bases and 0 bases, with 9 bases remaining between them. Germline V lookup: CDR1 LNHDA, CDR2 SQIVND (reference sequence). This CDR3 is built from 14 residues. Here the CDR3 reads CASRGRLSGNTIYF. CDR3 coding DNA: TGTGCCAGTAGGGGACGTCTCTCTGGAAACACCATATATTTT. The full variable domain, its missing parts supplied by reference TRBV19 and TRBJ1-3, is DGGITQSPKYLFRKEGQNVTLSCEQNLNHDAMYWYRQDPGQGLRLIYYSQIVNDFQKGDIAEGYSVSREKKESFPLTVTSAQKNPTAFYLCASRGRLSGNTIYFGEGSWLTVV.

The chain employs TRBV6-1 and TRBJ2-3; D not resolved. Deletions cut 2 bases from V and 0 bases from J, with 9 bases between. This CDR3 region has 15 residues. Germline values: CDR1 MNHNS, CDR2 SASEGT. The CDR3 DNA sequence: TGTGCCAGCAGTGAATACGGTCAAAGCACAGATACGCAGTATTTT. This codes for CASSEYGQSTDTQYF.

This chain connects TRBV6-6 to TRBJ1-5, with 7 bases lining up with TRBD1. With 5 bases clipped from V and 7 bases from J, the junction kept 8 bases outside the gene matches. Germline lookup yields CDR1 MNHNY and CDR2 SVGAGI (reference sequence). This CDR3 comprises 14 residues. The CDR3 is CASSRTGDRQPQHF. DNA of the CDR3: TGTGCCAGCAGTCGAACAGGGGATCGACAGCCCCAGCATTTT.

The V and J genes are TRBV19 and TRBJ1-2; D remains unclear. The V gene lost 4 bases and the J gene lost 7 bases, with 10 bases spanning the gap. The CDR3 sequence is 12 residues long. Per germline, CDR1 LNHDA and CDR2 SQIVND (reference sequence). CDR3 region: CASSTRPPGYTF. CDR3 sequence (DNA): TGTGCCAGTAGTACCCGACCCCCTGGCTACACCTTC.

The chain uses TRBV6-5 and TRBJ2-5; no reliable D call. The assigned J gene may be wrong: the sequence end matches TRBJ2-7 better. This CDR3 region has 14 residues. Germline lookup yields CDR1 MNHEY and CDR2 SVGAGI. CDR3 amino acids: CASSYSDRGGEQYF. The CDR3 DNA sequence: TGTGCCAGCAGTTACTCAGATAGAGGTGGCGAGCAGTACTTC.

The chain has TRBV10-2 and TRBJ1-2; a weak D match, TRBD1 (5 bases). The germline V and J ends were trimmed by 6 bases and 2 bases, with 7 bases remaining between them. The germline V gene encodes CDR1 WSHSY and CDR2 SAAADI. This CDR3 comprises 12 residues. CDR3 coding DNA: TGCGCCAGCAGGGGGCAGAACTATGGCTACACCTTC. This encodes CASRGQNYGYTF.

This rearrangement joins TRBV9 to TRBJ2-6; 8 nucleotides match TRBD1. The CDR3 consists of 18 residues. CDR1 SGDLS and CDR2 YYNGEE come from the germline V gene. V dropped 3 bases and J dropped 0; count of bases not matched to a gene: 8. The CDR3 sequence: CASSDRDRPFSGANVLTF. The CDR3 DNA sequence: TGTGCCAGCAGCGACCGGGACAGGCCCTTCTCTGGGGCCAACGTCCTGACTTTC.